One sample yielded the 23 T cell receptor beta chains listed below, sequenced in a study of blood T cell repertoires in COVID-19. Clones were read by immunoSEQ multiplex PCR, and TCRdb kept only the in-frame ones, dropping some. The sample carries about 150,000 clones, over 75% recorded once. Sequencing input: peripheral blood. The receptors come from a woman aged 40 to 49 with acute or convalescent COVID-19.

The V gene is TRBV9, the J gene TRBJ2-7; 10 bases fit TRBD1. V shed 0 bases and J 4 bases; nucleotides not matched to a gene: 4. This CDR3 is 15 amino acids long. The germline CDR1 and CDR2 sequences are SGDLS and YYNGEE. CDR3 sequence (DNA): TGTGCCAGCAGCGTAGAGACAGGGGGCTTGTACGAGCAGTACTTC. Translating gives CASSVETGGLYEQYF.

This rearrangement joins TRBV10-1 to TRBJ2-3; TRBD2 agrees at 9 bases. The germline CDR1 and CDR2 sequences are WNHNN and SYGVQD (reference sequence). The CDR3 is 16 amino acids. The V gene end was trimmed by 0 bases and the J gene end by 6 bases; junction bases not matched to a gene: 7. The CDR3 spells CASSESFAGGLDTQYF. The CDR3 DNA reads TGCGCCAGCAGTGAGTCGTTCGCGGGGGGGCTCGATACGCAGTATTTT.

The chain has TRBV2 and TRBJ2-3; 15 bases agree with TRBD2. The V gene end was trimmed by 7 bases and the J gene end by 4 bases; junction bases not matched to a gene: 9. Germline CDR1 reads SNHLY; CDR2 reads FYNNEI. This CDR3 is 17 amino acids long. The CDR3 nucleotides read TGTGCCAGCACGGGACTAGCGGGGGGCCCGACCGCAGATACGCAGTATTTT. Encoded protein: CASTGLAGGPTADTQYF. Drawing the rest from reference TRBV2 and TRBJ2-3, the complete variable domain is EPEVTQTPSHQVTQMGQEVILRCVPISNHLYFYWYRQILGQKVEFLVSFYNNEISEKSEIFDDQFSVERPDGSNFTLKIRSTKLEDSAMYFCASTGLAGGPTADTQYFGPGTRLTVL.

The chain combines TRBV2 with TRBJ2-4; D is possibly TRBD1 (6 bases). This CDR3 spans 16 amino acids. V lost 2 bases and J 4 bases, leaving 15 bases between the germline ends. Germline lookup yields CDR1 SNHLY and CDR2 FYNNEI. CDR3 coding DNA: TGTGCCAGCAGTGAAATGGCAGGGGTGGGTAAAAACATTCAGTACTTC. This codes for CASSEMAGVGKNIQYF.

V is TRBV5-6 and J is TRBJ2-1; possibly TRBD1 for D (5 bases). Trimming left V 4 bases short and J 8 bases short, with 13 bases between. The CDR3 sequence is 13 residues long. Germline lookup yields CDR1 SGHDT and CDR2 YYEEEE. The CDR3 nucleotides read TGTGCCAGCAGCCTGCAACTCAGGGATGAGCAGTTCTTC. It is translated as CASSLQLRDEQFF.

The rearrangement joins TRBV5-4 to TRBJ2-7; the D gene is possibly TRBD2 (6 bases). Germline CDR1 is SGHNT and CDR2 is YYREEE (reference sequence). The CDR3 extends over 16 amino acids. The V and J ends lost 0 bases and 0 bases respectively, with 13 bases between them. In DNA form, the CDR3 reads TGTGCCAGCAGCTTGGCTCGGGGGTTTTCCTCCTACGAGCAGTACTTC. Residues: CASSLARGFSSYEQYF.

The CDR3 reads CASSPGGLYVLTF. CDR3 nucleotides: TGTGCCAGCAGTCCAGGTGGTCTCTACGTCCTGACTTTC. The chain couples TRBV12-3 or TRBV12-4 to TRBJ2-6; D not resolved. There are 13 residues in the CDR3. Deletions cut 5 bases from V and 11 bases from J, with 13 bases between.

The chain recombines TRBV12-5 with TRBJ2-1; 12 nucleotides match TRBD2. After removal of 6 bases from V and 0 bases from J, the junction contained 9 bases not matched to a gene. The CDR3 spans 18 residues. The germline CDR1 and CDR2 sequences are LGHNT and FRNRAP. The chain's CDR3 is CASGRSGLAGSSYNEQFF. As DNA, the CDR3 is TGTGCTAGTGGCCGTTCCGGACTAGCGGGGAGCTCCTACAATGAGCAGTTCTTC.

The chain uses TRBV7-8 and TRBJ1-2, with D possibly TRBD1 on 5 matching bases. Germline-derived CDR1 and CDR2 are SGHVS and FQNEAQ. The CDR3 is 15 residues long. V was trimmed by 0 bases and J by 1 base, leaving 9 bases between them. CDR3 in amino acids: CASSLAQDINYGYTF. The CDR3 nucleotides are TGTGCCAGCAGCTTAGCGCAGGACATTAACTATGGCTACACCTTC.

Here the CDR3 DNA reads TGTGCCAGTAGTATATCGGCAGGGCCCTACAATGAGCAGTTCTTC. Residues: CASSISAGPYNEQFF. The chain is built from TRBV19 and TRBJ2-1; D might be TRBD1 (5 bases). The V end was cut by 2 bases, the J end by 2 bases, with 10 bases between. Per germline, CDR1 LNHDA and CDR2 SQIVND (reference sequence). This CDR3 is 15 amino acids long. Full variable domain (remainder filled in from reference TRBV19 and TRBJ2-1): DGGITQSPKYLFRKEGQNVTLSCEQNLNHDAMYWYRQDPGQGLRLIYYSQIVNDFQKGDIAEGYSVSREKKESFPLTVTSAQKNPTAFYLCASSISAGPYNEQFFGPGTRLTVL.

This chain joins TRBV4-1 and TRBJ1-3, with 7 positions matching TRBD1. Germline V CDR1 and CDR2: MGHRA, YSYEKL. Losses at the gene ends were 0 bases for V and 0 bases for J; bases not matched to a gene: 5. The CDR3 loop spans 17 amino acids. CDR3 sequence: CASSQDGQVNSGNTIYF. CDR3 sequence (DNA): TGCGCCAGCAGCCAAGATGGACAGGTGAACTCTGGAAACACCATATATTTT.

The chain's CDR3 is CASGPGRGIVDTQYF. The CDR3 nucleotides read TGCGCCAGCGGACCAGGGCGGGGTATTGTGGATACGCAGTATTTT. V and J are TRBV10-1 and TRBJ2-3, with D possibly being TRBD2 (6 bases). Germline CDR1 reads WNHNN; CDR2 reads SYGVQD (reference sequence). This CDR3 has 15 amino acids. V dropped 8 bases and J dropped 6 bases, with 21 bases sitting between them.

This clone was seen once. The V gene is TRBV29-1, the J gene TRBJ2-2, with TRBD2 identical over 7 bases. The CDR3 has 14 residues. Per germline, CDR1 SQVTM and CDR2 ANQGSEA. V gave up 6 bases and J gave up 5 bases; unmatched junction bases: 9. The CDR3: CSVRAGSGTGELFF. CDR3 in DNA: TGCAGCGTCAGAGCGGGGAGTGGGACCGGGGAGCTGTTTTTT.

The chain employs TRBV11-3 and TRBJ2-1; 9 nucleotides agree with TRBD2. Looked up from germline, CDR1 is SGHNT and CDR2 is YENEEA. The V gene end was trimmed by 1 base and the J gene end by 5 bases; junction bases not matched to a gene: 3. The CDR3 is 15 amino acids. DNA of the CDR3: TGTGCCAGCAGCTTAGGTAGCGGGGGAAACAATGAGCAGTTCTTC. Protein sequence: CASSLGSGGNNEQFF.

This chain links TRBV6-4 with TRBJ2-7; D not resolved. This CDR3 is built from 14 residues. Germline CDR1 MRHNA, CDR2 SNTAGT. Trimming took off 0 bases at V and 3 bases at J, with 9 bases between the two ends. This CDR3 reads CASSDSRQLYEQYF. CDR3 sequence (DNA): TGTGCCAGCAGTGACTCGAGACAACTCTACGAGCAGTACTTC.

A remark on this clone: One junction end disagrees with the germline gene, perhaps due to a read error. The CDR3 DNA follows: TGTGCTAGCAGCCCGACAGGAGACAGGGGTGCTGGGGCCAACGTCCTGACTTTC. Residues: CASSPTGDRGAGANVLTF. The chain joins TRBV7-7 to TRBJ2-6; 8 bases map to TRBD1. Germline V gene sequence: CDR1 SSHAT, CDR2 FNYEAQ (reference sequence). The CDR3 length is 18 residues.

This clone occurred once. The chain combines TRBV5-1 with TRBJ2-7; 10 nucleotides agree with TRBD2. CDR3 length: 15 amino acids. Losses at the gene ends were 3 bases for V and 4 bases for J; bases not matched to a gene: 7. CDR1 is SGHRS and CDR2 is YFSETQ in the germline V gene. The CDR3, as DNA: TGCGCCAGCAGCTCTCGAGCGGGAGGGTTGTACGAGCAGTACTTC. As protein: CASSSRAGGLYEQYF.

The rearrangement joins TRBV3-1 (or the pseudogene TRBV3-2) to TRBJ1-1; 8 nucleotides line up with TRBD1. V was pared by 2 bases and J by 5 bases, with 1 base of the junction left unmatched. This CDR3 comprises 13 residues. Germline V gene sequence: CDR1 LGHDT, CDR2 YNNKEL (reference sequence). The CDR3 DNA reads as TGTGCCAGCAGCCAACGACAGGGGACTGAAGCTTTCTTT. It specifies CASSQRQGTEAFF.

DNA of the CDR3: TGTGCCAGCAGCTTTGACAGGGATCAGCCCCAGCATTTT. This codes for CASSFDRDQPQHF. The chain recombines TRBV7-9 with TRBJ1-5; 7 nucleotides agree with TRBD1. The CDR3 sequence is 13 residues long. V shed 3 bases, J shed 5 bases, and the junction held 1 base outside the gene matches. Germline values: CDR1 SEHNR, CDR2 FQNEAQ (reference sequence).

This clone has a handful of counts. V is TRBV18 and J is TRBJ2-2; TRBD1 agrees at 10 bases. This CDR3 has 16 residues. The V and J ends lost 4 bases and 6 bases, in that order; junction bases with no gene match: 8. CDR1 KGHSH and CDR2 LQKENI come from the germline V gene. CDR3 bases: TGTGCCAGCTCACGCACCCGGGACAGGGGTTCCGGGGAGCTGTTTTTT. Translated, it gives CASSRTRDRGSGELFF.

V gene TRBV23-1 combines with J gene TRBJ1-5; 7 nucleotides align to TRBD1. TRBV23-1 is flagged as an ORF with uncertain function. The CDR3 contains 19 residues. The junction had 19 bases not matched to a gene; V was cut back by 1 base and J by 7 bases. This chain's CDR3 is CASSQYPEESTGLEQPQHF. DNA of the CDR3: TGCGCCAGCAGTCAATATCCCGAGGAATCGACAGGGTTGGAACAGCCCCAGCATTTT.

V gene TRBV9 combines with J gene TRBJ2-2; 10 bases line up with TRBD2. Trimming cost V 4 bases and J 0 bases; bases outside gene matches: 6. The CDR3 is 17 residues long. The germline gives CDR1 SGDLS, CDR2 YYNGEE. The CDR3 sequence: CASSYEAGGPNTGELFF. CDR3 nucleotide sequence: TGTGCCAGCAGCTACGAAGCGGGGGGGCCGAACACCGGGGAGCTGTTTTTT.

The chain links TRBV19 to TRBJ2-7; D is possibly TRBD1 (6 bases). Deletions cut 3 bases from V and 4 bases from J, with 13 bases between. Germline V CDR1 and CDR2: LNHDA, SQIVND (reference sequence). The CDR3 has 14 amino acids. The CDR3 sequence is CASSIEDRDYEQYF. CDR3 nucleotide sequence: TGTGCCAGTAGTATTGAGGACAGAGATTACGAGCAGTACTTC.